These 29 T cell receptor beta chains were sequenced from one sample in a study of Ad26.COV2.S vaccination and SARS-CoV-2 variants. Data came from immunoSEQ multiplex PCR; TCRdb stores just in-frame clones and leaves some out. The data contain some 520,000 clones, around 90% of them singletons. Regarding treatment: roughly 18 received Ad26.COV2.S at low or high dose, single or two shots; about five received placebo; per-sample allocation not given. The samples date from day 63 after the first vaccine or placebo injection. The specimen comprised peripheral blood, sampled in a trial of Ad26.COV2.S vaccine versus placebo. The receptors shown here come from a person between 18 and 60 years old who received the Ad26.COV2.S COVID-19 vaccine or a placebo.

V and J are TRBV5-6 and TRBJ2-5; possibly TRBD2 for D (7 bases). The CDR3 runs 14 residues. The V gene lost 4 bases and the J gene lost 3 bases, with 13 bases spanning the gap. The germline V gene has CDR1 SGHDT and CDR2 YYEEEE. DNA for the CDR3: TGTGCCAGCAGCCGGGGGGCCGGAAAAGAGACCCAGTACTTC. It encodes CASSRGAGKETQYF.

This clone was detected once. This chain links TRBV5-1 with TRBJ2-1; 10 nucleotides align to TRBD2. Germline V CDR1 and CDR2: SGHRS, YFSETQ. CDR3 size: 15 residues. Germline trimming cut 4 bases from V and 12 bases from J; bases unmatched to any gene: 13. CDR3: CASSPTLAGRRVQFF. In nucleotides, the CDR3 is TGCGCCAGCAGCCCTACACTAGCGGGGCGTAGGGTGCAGTTCTTC. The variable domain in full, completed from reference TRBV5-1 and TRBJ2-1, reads KAGVTQTPRYLIKTRGQQVTLSCSPISGHRSVSWYQQTPGQGLQFLFEYFSETQRNKGNFPGRFSGRQFSNSRSEMNVSTLELGDSALYLCASSPTLAGRRVQFFGPGTRLTVL.

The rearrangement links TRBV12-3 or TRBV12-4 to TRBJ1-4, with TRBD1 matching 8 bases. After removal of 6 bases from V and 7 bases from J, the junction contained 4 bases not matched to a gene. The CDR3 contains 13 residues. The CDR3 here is CASRGDRIEKLFF. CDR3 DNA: TGTGCCAGCAGGGGGGACAGGATTGAAAAACTGTTTTTT.

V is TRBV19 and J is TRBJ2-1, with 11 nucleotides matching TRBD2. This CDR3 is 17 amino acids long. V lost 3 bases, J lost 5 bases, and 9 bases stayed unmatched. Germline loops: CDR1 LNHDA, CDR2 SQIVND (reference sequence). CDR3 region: CASSMGAGLAAHNEQFF. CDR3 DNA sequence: TGTGCCAGTAGTATGGGGGCGGGACTAGCGGCGCACAATGAGCAGTTCTTC.

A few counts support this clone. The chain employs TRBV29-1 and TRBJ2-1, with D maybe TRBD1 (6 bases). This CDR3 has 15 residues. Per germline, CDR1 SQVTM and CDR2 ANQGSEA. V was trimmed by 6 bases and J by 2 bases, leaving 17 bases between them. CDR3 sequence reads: CSVDRDTLAYNEQFF. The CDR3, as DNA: TGCAGCGTCGACCGGGACACTCTAGCCTACAATGAGCAGTTCTTC.

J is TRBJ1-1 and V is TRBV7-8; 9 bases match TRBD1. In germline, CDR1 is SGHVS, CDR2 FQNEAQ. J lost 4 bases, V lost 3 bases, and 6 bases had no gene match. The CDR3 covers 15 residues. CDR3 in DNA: TGTGCCAGCAGCTTGAGATCGGGACAGGGCACTGAAGCTTTCTTT. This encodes CASSLRSGQGTEAFF.

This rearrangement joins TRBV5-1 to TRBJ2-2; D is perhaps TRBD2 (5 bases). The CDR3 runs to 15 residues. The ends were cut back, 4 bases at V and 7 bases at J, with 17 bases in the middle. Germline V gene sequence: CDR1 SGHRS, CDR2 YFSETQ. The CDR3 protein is CASSRDPGYGGELFF. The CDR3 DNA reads TGCGCCAGCAGCCGGGATCCGGGGTATGGCGGGGAGCTGTTTTTT.

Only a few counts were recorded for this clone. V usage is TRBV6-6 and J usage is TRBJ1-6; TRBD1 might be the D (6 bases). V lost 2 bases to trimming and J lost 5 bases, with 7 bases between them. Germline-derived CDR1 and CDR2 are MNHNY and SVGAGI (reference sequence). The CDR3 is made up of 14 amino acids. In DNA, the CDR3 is TGTGCCAGCAGTTACAGACAGGATAATTCACCCCTCCACTTT. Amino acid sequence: CASSYRQDNSPLHF.

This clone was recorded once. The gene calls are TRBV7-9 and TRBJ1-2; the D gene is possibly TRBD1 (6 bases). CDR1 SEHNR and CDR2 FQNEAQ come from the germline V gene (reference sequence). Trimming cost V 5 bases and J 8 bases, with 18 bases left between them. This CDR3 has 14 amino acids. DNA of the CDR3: TGTGCCAGCAGCCCGGACAGACCTTTGGTAGGCTACACCTTC. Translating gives CASSPDRPLVGYTF.

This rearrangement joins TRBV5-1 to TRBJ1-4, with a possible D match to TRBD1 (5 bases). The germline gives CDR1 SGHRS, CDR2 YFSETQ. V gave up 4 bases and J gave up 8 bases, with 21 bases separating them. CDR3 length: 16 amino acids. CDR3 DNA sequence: TGCGCCAGCAGCACATCCGGGGGAGCGGCGGTCGAAAAACTGTTTTTT. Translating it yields CASSTSGGAAVEKLFF.

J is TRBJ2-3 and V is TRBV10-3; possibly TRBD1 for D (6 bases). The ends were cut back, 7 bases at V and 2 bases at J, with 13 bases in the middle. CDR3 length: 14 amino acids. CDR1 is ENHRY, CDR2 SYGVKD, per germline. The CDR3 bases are TGTGCCATCACCGGGACACGAAACACAGATACGCAGTATTTT. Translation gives CAITGTRNTDTQYF.

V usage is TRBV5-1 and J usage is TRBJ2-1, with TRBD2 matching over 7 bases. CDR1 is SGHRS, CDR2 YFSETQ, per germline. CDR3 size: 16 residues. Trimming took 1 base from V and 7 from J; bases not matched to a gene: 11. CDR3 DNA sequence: TGCGCCAGCAGCTTGAATCCCCCAGCGGGATTGAATGAGCAGTTCTTC. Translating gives CASSLNPPAGLNEQFF.

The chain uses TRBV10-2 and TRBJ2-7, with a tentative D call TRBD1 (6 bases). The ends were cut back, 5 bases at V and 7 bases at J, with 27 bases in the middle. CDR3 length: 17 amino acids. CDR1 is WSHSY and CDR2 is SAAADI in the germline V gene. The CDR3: CASSLGRGRNPDREQYF. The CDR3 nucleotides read TGCGCCAGCAGTCTCGGCAGGGGCCGTAACCCTGACCGGGAGCAGTACTTC.

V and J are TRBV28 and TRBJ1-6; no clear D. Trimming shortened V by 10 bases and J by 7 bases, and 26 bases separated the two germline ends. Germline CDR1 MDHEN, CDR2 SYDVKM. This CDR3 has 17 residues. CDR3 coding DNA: TGTGCCATCAACCCGTCCCCCGCCTTTACTGCCAATTCACCCCTCCACTTT. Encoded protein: CAINPSPAFTANSPLHF.

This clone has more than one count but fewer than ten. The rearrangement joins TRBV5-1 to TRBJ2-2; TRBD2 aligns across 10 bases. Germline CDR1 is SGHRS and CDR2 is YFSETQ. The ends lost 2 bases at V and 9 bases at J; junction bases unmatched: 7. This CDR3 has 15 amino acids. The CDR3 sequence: CASSFGLAVRWELFF. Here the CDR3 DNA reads TGCGCCAGCAGCTTTGGACTAGCGGTTAGGTGGGAGCTGTTTTTT.

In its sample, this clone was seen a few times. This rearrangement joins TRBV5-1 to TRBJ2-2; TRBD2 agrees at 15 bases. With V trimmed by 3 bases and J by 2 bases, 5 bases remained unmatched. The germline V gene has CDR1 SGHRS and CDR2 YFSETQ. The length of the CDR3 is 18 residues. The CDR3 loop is CASSSGLAGGLNTGELFF. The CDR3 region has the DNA TGCGCCAGCAGCTCGGGACTAGCGGGAGGTTTAAACACCGGGGAGCTGTTTTTT.

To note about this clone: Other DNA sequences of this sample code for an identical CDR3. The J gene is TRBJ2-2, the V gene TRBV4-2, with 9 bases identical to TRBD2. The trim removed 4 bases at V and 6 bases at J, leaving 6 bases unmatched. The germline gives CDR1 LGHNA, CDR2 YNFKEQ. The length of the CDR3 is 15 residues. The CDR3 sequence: CASSPLAGGPGELFF. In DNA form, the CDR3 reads TGTGCCAGCAGCCCCTTGGCGGGAGGGCCCGGGGAGCTGTTTTTT.

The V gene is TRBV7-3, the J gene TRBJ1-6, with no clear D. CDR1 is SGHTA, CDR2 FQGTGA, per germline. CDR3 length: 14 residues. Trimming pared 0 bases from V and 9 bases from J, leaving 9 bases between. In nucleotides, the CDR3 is TGTGCCAGCAGCTTAACTCCCCTCGGTTCACCCCTCCACTTT. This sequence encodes CASSLTPLGSPLHF.

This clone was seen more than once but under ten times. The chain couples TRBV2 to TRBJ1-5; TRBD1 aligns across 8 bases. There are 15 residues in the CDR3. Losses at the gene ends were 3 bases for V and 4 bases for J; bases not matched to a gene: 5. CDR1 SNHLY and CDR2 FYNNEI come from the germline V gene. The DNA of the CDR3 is TGTGCCAGCAGTGAGTTAGGACAGGGTAATCAGCCCCAGCATTTT. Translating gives CASSELGQGNQPQHF. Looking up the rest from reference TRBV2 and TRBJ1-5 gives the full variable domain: EPEVTQTPSHQVTQMGQEVILRCVPISNHLYFYWYRQILGQKVEFLVSFYNNEISEKSEIFDDQFSVERPDGSNFTLKIRSTKLEDSAMYFCASSELGQGNQPQHFGDGTRLSIL.

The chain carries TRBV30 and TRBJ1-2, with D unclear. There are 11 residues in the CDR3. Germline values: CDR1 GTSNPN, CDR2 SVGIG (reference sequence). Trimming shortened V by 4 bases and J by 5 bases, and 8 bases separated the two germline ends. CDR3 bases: TGTGCCTGGACCTCTGATTATGGCTACACCTTC. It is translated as CAWTSDYGYTF.

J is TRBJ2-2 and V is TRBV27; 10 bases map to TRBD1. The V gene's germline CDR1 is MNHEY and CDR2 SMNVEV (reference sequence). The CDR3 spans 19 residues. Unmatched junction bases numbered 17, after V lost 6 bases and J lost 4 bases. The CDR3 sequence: CASSLLISGTGAGTGELFF. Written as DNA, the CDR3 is TGTGCCAGCAGCCTACTAATATCCGGGACAGGGGCCGGCACCGGGGAGCTGTTTTTT.

The CDR3 bases are TGTGCCAGCTCACCACAACAGATCATGAACACTGAAGCTTTCTTT. The encoded protein is CASSPQQIMNTEAFF. The chain carries TRBV18 and TRBJ1-1, with D hard to call. This CDR3 has 15 residues. The germline V gene has CDR1 KGHSH and CDR2 LQKENI. Trimming removed 1 base at V and 0 bases at J, with 9 bases between.

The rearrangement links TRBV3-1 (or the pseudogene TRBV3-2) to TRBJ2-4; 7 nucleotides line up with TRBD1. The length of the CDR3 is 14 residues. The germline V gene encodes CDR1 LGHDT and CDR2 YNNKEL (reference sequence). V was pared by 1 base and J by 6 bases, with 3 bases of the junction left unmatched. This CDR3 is CASSQGGTVNIQYF. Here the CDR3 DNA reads TGTGCCAGCAGCCAAGGGGGGACAGTAAACATTCAGTACTTC.

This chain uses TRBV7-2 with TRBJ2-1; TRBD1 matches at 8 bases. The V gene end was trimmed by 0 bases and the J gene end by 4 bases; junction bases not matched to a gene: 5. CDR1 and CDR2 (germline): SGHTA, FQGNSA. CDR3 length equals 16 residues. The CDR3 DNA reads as TGTGCCAGCAGCTTAGCCCCGGGACAGGCGTACAATGAGCAGTTCTTC. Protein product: CASSLAPGQAYNEQFF.

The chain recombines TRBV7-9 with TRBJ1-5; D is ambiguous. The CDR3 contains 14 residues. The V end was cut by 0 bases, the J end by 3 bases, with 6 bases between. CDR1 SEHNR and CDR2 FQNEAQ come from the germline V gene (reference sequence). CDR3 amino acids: CASSLAGNNQPQHF. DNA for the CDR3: TGTGCCAGCAGCTTAGCAGGGAACAATCAGCCCCAGCATTTT.

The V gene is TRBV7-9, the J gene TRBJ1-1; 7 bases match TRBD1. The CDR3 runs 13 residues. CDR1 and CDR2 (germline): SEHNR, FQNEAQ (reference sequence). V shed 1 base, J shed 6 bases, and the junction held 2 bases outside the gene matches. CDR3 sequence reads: CASSLDTGAEAFF. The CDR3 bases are TGTGCCAGCAGCTTAGATACAGGGGCTGAAGCTTTCTTT.

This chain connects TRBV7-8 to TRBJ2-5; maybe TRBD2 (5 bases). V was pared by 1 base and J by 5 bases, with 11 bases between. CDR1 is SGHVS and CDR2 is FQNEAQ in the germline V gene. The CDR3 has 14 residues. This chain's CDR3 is CASSLVSLAETQYF. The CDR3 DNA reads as TGTGCCAGCAGCTTAGTAAGCTTAGCGGAGACCCAGTACTTC.

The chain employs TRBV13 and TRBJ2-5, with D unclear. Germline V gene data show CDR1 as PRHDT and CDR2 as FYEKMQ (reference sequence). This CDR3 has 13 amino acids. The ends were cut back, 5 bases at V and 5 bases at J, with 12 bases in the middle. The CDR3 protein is CASSPPLEETQYF. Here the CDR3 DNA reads TGTGCCAGCAGCCCCCCCCTGGAGGAGACCCAGTACTTC.

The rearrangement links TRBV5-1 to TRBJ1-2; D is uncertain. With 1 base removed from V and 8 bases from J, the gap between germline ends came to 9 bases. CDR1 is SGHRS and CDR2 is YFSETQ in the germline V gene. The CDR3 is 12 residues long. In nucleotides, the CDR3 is TGCGCCAGCAGCTTGTCCGGGTCCGGCTACACCTTC. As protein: CASSLSGSGYTF.